This T cell receptor (beta chain) was identified during a study of response to subunit inactivated influenza vaccine. Findings and caveats of the study: Authors suggested seasonal influenza vaccinations each recruit few new T cells.

TCRdb reanalysed the RT-PCR reads using MiXCR and keeps one entry per CDR3 protein. This sample has 650,000 to 800,000 distinct CDR3 sequences, with about 18% found just once. The CDR3 runs to 17 residues. The V segment lost 5 bases and the J segment 0 bases; nucleotides outside the gene matches: 10. CDR1 is MNHNS, CDR2 SASEGT, per germline. This clonotype was detected a few times. Its antigen remains unidentified. The source was PBMCs from blood, collected roughly 5 days after vaccination. The chain uses TRBV6-1 and TRBJ2-1; 7 bases are shared with TRBD2. This receptor was taken from a man aged 45-60 years who received an inactivated influenza vaccine. CDR3 nucleotides: TGTGCCAGCAGTCAAGGACTAGTGCGTCACTCCTACAATGAGCAGTTCTTC. The encoded protein is CASSQGLVRHSYNEQFF.